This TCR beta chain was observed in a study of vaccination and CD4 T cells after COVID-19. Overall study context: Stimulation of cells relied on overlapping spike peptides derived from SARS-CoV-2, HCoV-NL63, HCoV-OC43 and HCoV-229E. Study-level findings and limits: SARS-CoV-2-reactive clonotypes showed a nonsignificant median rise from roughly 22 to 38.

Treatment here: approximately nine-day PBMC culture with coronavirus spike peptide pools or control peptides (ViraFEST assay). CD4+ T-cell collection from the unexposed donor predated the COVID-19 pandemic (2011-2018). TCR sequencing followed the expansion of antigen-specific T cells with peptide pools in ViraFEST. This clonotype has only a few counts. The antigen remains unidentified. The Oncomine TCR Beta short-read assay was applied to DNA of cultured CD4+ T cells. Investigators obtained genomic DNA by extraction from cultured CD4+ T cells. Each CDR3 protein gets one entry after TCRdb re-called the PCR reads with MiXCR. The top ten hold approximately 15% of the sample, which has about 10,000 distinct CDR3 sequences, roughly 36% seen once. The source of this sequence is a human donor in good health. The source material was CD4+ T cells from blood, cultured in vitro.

The CDR3 spells CASSDQLAEYEQYF. In DNA, the CDR3 is TGTGCCAGCAGTGACCAACTAGCGGAGTACGAGCAGTACTTC. J is TRBJ2-7 and V is TRBV2; 8 bases are a match to TRBD2. The CDR3 spans 14 residues. J was trimmed by 4 bases and V by 3 bases; bases with no gene match: 5. Germline CDR1 SNHLY, CDR2 FYNNEI.